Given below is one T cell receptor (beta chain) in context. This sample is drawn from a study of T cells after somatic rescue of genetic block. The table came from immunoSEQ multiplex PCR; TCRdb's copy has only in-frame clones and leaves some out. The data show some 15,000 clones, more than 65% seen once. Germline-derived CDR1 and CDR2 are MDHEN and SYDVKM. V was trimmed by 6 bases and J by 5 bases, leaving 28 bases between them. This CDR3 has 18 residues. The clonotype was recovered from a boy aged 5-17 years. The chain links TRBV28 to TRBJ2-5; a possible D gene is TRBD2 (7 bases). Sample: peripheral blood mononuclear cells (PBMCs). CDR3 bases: TGTGCCAGCAGCCCCAGGTTGGGTAGCGGAAAGGGGGGGGAGACCCAGTACTTC. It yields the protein CASSPRLGSGKGGETQYF.